The 25 T cell receptor beta chains in this list originate from one sample, sequenced in a study of T cell changes during pregnancy in multiple sclerosis. Profiling relied on immunoSEQ multiplex PCR, and the TCRdb table lists in-frame clones only, not all of them. This sample has roughly 93,000 clones, with roughly 90% found just once. Source: peripheral blood, taken in the first trimester of pregnancy. The receptors originated from a female donor in good health, enrolled as a control in a pregnancy study.

The chain couples TRBV7-9 to TRBJ2-1, with 7 bases identical to TRBD1. This CDR3 comprises 15 residues. V was clipped by 5 bases and J by 2 bases; unmatched bases: 6. Germline V gene data show CDR1 as SEHNR and CDR2 as FQNEAQ (reference sequence). The CDR3 is CASSPIGGPYNEQFF. Here the CDR3 DNA reads TGTGCCAGCAGCCCTATAGGGGGCCCCTACAATGAGCAGTTCTTC.

CDR3 nucleotide sequence: TGTGCCAGCAGAATAGCGGGGGGGCGGGAGACCCAGTACTTC. This translates into CASRIAGGRETQYF. V gene TRBV6-1 combines with J gene TRBJ2-5; TRBD2 agrees at 11 bases. The germline V gene has CDR1 MNHNS and CDR2 SASEGT. V gave up 6 bases and J gave up 5 bases; unmatched junction bases: 5. The CDR3 runs 14 residues.

This clone was counted once. This chain connects TRBV19 to TRBJ1-1, with 7 bases aligning to TRBD1. V trimming: 3 bases; J trimming: 4 bases; junction bases outside the gene matches: 5. The CDR3 totals 14 residues. Germline CDR1 and CDR2: LNHDA and SQIVND (reference sequence). CDR3 DNA sequence: TGTGCCAGTAGTATGGGGGACAGAATCACTGAAGCTTTCTTT. Amino acid sequence: CASSMGDRITEAFF.

This CDR3 is CASSILPDSYNQPQHF. CDR3 sequence (DNA): TGTGCCAGTAGCATACTACCGGACAGTTACAATCAGCCCCAGCATTTT. The gene calls are TRBV19 and TRBJ1-5; D is possibly TRBD1 (6 bases). Between the trimmed V and J ends, which lost 6 bases and 3 bases, there was a span of 18 bases. The CDR3 contains 16 residues. CDR1 is LNHDA, CDR2 SQIVND, per germline (reference sequence).

This chain joins TRBV27 and TRBJ2-3; 10 positions match TRBD2. CDR1 MNHEY and CDR2 SMNVEV come from the germline V gene (reference sequence). V shed 3 bases and J 5 bases; nucleotides not matched to a gene: 11. CDR3 size: 17 residues. The chain's CDR3 is CASSFGAGGPYEDTQYF. The CDR3 region has the DNA TGTGCCAGCAGTTTCGGAGCGGGGGGGCCGTATGAAGATACGCAGTATTTT.

The J gene is TRBJ2-1, the V gene TRBV6-5; a weak D match, TRBD1 (6 bases). The germline gives CDR1 MNHEY, CDR2 SVGAGI. V was pared by 7 bases and J by 1 base, with 11 bases between. The CDR3 covers 14 residues. The CDR3 spells CASKGGISYNEQFF. The CDR3 nucleotides are TGTGCCAGCAAAGGGGGAATATCCTACAATGAGCAGTTCTTC.

The CDR3: CSAYRDRGDEQYF. CDR3 DNA sequence: TGCAGCGCGTACCGGGACAGGGGAGACGAGCAGTACTTC. The V and J genes are TRBV29-1 and TRBJ2-7; TRBD1 agrees at 10 bases. With 7 bases clipped from V and 5 bases from J, the junction kept 8 bases outside the gene matches. CDR3 length: 13 residues. CDR1 is SQVTM and CDR2 is ANQGSEA in the germline V gene.

This chain joins TRBV6-5 and TRBJ2-7, with 7 bases identical to TRBD1. The CDR3 sequence is 13 residues long. Germline CDR1 reads MNHEY; CDR2 reads SVGAGI. Unmatched junction bases numbered 7, after V lost 5 bases and J lost 6 bases. CDR3 nucleotide sequence: TGTGCCAGCAGTATACAGGGGTTGGGCGAGCAGTACTTC. This encodes CASSIQGLGEQYF.

This chain links TRBV7-2 with TRBJ1-4, with D unresolved. The CDR3 covers 15 residues. The V and J ends lost 0 bases and 5 bases respectively, with 10 bases between them. CDR1 is SGHTA and CDR2 is FQGNSA in the germline V gene. CDR3 amino acids: CASSLARGLNEKLFF. The CDR3 nucleotides are TGTGCCAGCAGCTTAGCGCGAGGGCTGAATGAAAAACTGTTTTTT.

This rearrangement joins TRBV7-8 to TRBJ2-2; D is uncertain. V dropped 0 bases and J dropped 8 bases, with 7 bases sitting between them. The CDR3 has 13 amino acids. Germline V lookup: CDR1 SGHVS, CDR2 FQNEAQ. CDR3 sequence (DNA): TGTGCCAGCAGCTTAGCGACATCGGGGGAGCTGTTTTTT. Its protein product is CASSLATSGELFF.

This chain uses TRBV27 with TRBJ2-7, with a possible D match to TRBD1 (7 bases). The CDR3 loop spans 14 amino acids. Germline V gives CDR1 MNHEY, CDR2 SMNVEV (reference sequence). CDR3 region: CSPAGQPRTYEQYF. DNA of the CDR3: TGTTCACCCGCGGGACAGCCACGAACCTACGAGCAGTACTTC.

The chain is built from TRBV27 and TRBJ2-7, with no clear D. The germline CDR1 and CDR2 sequences are MNHEY and SMNVEV (reference sequence). The CDR3 totals 13 residues. V lost 2 bases to trimming and J lost 3 bases, with 8 bases between them. The CDR3 loop is CASSLVNGYEQYF. Written as DNA, the CDR3 is TGTGCCAGCAGTTTAGTTAACGGCTACGAGCAGTACTTC.

The gene calls are TRBV7-9 and TRBJ1-4, with a tentative D call TRBD1 (5 bases). CDR3 size: 16 residues. V lost 1 base to trimming and J lost 8 bases, with 17 bases between them. Germline values: CDR1 SEHNR, CDR2 FQNEAQ (reference sequence). DNA for the CDR3: TGTGCCAGCAGCTTAGGTCAGGGAGGAATAGGAGAAAAACTGTTTTTT. This sequence encodes CASSLGQGGIGEKLFF.

The CDR3 sequence: CASSPTQGIYNSPLHF. CDR3 nucleotide sequence: TGTGCCAGCAGTCCAACACAGGGGATCTATAATTCACCCCTCCACTTT. This chain uses TRBV28 with TRBJ1-6; 7 positions agree with TRBD1. The CDR3 runs 16 residues. Trimming cost V 5 bases and J 3 bases; bases outside gene matches: 7. Germline CDR1 reads MDHEN; CDR2 reads SYDVKM.

This clone occurred a few times. The CDR3 nucleotides read TGTGCCAGCAGTTACTCCCCACTTAACACTGAAGCTTTCTTT. The encoded protein is CASSYSPLNTEAFF. This sequence joins TRBV6-5 and TRBJ1-1, with unresolved D. Germline V CDR1 and CDR2: MNHEY, SVGAGI. V lost 0 bases and J 2 bases, leaving 7 bases between the germline ends. This CDR3 comprises 14 residues.

The gene calls are TRBV5-5 and TRBJ2-1, with 12 bases fitting TRBD2. The CDR3 spans 16 residues. The trim removed 4 bases at V and 2 bases at J, leaving 4 bases unmatched. Germline V gene lookup returns CDR1 SGHKS and CDR2 YYEKEE (reference sequence). The DNA of the CDR3 is TGTGCCAGCAGCCTGACTAGCGGGGGCCCCTACAATGAGCAGTTCTTC. It codes for CASSLTSGGPYNEQFF.

The V gene is TRBV18, the J gene TRBJ1-5; D might be TRBD1 (5 bases). CDR1 and CDR2 (germline): KGHSH, LQKENI. The CDR3 has 12 residues. V was pared by 6 bases and J by 6 bases, with 9 bases between. The CDR3, as DNA: TGTGCCAGCTCCTCCGGGGGTCAGCCCCAGCATTTT. Its protein product is CASSSGGQPQHF.

This chain joins TRBV4-2 and TRBJ1-5; a weak D match, TRBD1 (5 bases). The V end lost 0 bases, the J end lost 2 bases, and 8 bases lay between the germline ends. CDR1 and CDR2 (germline): LGHNA, YNFKEQ. This CDR3 has 15 residues. CDR3 sequence reads: CASSQEGARNQPQHF. CDR3 coding DNA: TGTGCCAGCAGCCAAGAAGGGGCGCGCAATCAGCCCCAGCATTTT.

The chain has TRBV6-5 and TRBJ2-4, with D perhaps matching TRBD1 (6 bases). V lost 2 bases, J lost 2 bases, and 10 bases lay in between. CDR1 and CDR2 from the germline V gene are MNHEY and SVGAGI. The CDR3 contains 15 residues. CDR3 region: CASSYLGTTKNIQYF. DNA for the CDR3: TGTGCCAGCAGTTACCTCGGGACAACCAAAAACATTCAGTACTTC.

The chain recombines TRBV4-2 with TRBJ2-7; TRBD1 matches at 9 bases. The CDR3 loop spans 15 amino acids. V was clipped by 4 bases and J by 7 bases; unmatched bases: 11. Per the germline V gene, CDR1 is LGHNA and CDR2 is YNFKEQ. CDR3 amino acids: CASSLVGTGSEEQYF. For the CDR3, the DNA is TGTGCCAGCAGCCTCGTGGGGACAGGGTCGGAAGAGCAGTACTTC.

This chain joins TRBV13 and TRBJ1-2; D is ambiguous. V was cut by 0 bases and J by 1 base, with 6 bases left in between. CDR1 and CDR2 (germline): PRHDT, FYEKMQ (reference sequence). This CDR3 is built from 14 residues. The CDR3 reads CASSLGKSNYGYTF. The CDR3 nucleotides are TGTGCCAGCAGCTTAGGAAAGAGTAACTATGGCTACACCTTC.

The chain combines TRBV4-2 with TRBJ2-3, with 13 bases aligning to TRBD2. Per germline, CDR1 LGHNA and CDR2 YNFKEQ. This CDR3 is 14 amino acids long. V lost 8 bases and J lost 8; bases outside the gene matches: 7. CDR3: CASRQGLAGSTQYF. The CDR3 DNA follows: TGTGCCAGCCGGCAGGGACTAGCGGGGAGTACGCAGTATTTT.

The chain joins TRBV28 to TRBJ2-1; a weak D match, TRBD1 (6 bases). The CDR3 length is 14 residues. The V gene lost 4 bases and the J gene lost 6 bases, with 13 bases spanning the gap. Germline CDR1 is MDHEN and CDR2 is SYDVKM. The CDR3 bases are TGTGCCAGCAGTTCAGGGGCTAGAGGCAATGAGCAGTTCTTC. Translation gives CASSSGARGNEQFF.

The chain is built from TRBV7-9 and TRBJ1-2, with a possible D match to TRBD1 (6 bases). The CDR3 is made up of 15 amino acids. Germline-derived CDR1 and CDR2 are SEHNR and FQNEAQ (reference sequence). Trimming shortened V by 5 bases and J by 4 bases, and 17 bases separated the two germline ends. The CDR3, as DNA: TGTGCCAGCAGCCCGGGAGGGGGACACCTCTATGGCTACACCTTC. It codes for CASSPGGGHLYGYTF.

The chain recombines TRBV6-5 with TRBJ1-4; D is perhaps TRBD1 (5 bases). Per germline, CDR1 MNHEY and CDR2 SVGAGI. Trimming shortened V by 3 bases and J by 8 bases, and 16 bases separated the two germline ends. This CDR3 is built from 15 residues. The CDR3 sequence is CASSYGRGSYEKLFF. The CDR3 DNA reads TGTGCCAGCAGTTATGGTCGGGGGAGTTACGAAAAACTGTTTTTT.